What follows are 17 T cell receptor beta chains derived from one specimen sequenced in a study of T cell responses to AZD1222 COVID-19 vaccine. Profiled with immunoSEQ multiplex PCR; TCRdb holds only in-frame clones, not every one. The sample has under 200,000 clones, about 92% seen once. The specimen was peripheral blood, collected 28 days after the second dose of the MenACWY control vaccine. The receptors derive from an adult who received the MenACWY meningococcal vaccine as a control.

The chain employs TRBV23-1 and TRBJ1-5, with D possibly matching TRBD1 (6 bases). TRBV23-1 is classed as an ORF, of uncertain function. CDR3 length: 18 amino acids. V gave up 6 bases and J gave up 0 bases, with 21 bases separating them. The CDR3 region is CASRRTSGVGYSNQPQHF. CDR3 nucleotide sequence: TGCGCCAGCAGGAGAACATCAGGGGTGGGATATAGCAATCAGCCCCAGCATTTT.

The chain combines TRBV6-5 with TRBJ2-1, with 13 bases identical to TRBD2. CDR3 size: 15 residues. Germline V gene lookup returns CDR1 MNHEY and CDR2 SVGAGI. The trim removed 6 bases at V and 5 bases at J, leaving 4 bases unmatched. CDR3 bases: TGTGCCAGCAGACTAGCGGGAGGGATCCACAATGAGCAGTTCTTC. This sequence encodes CASRLAGGIHNEQFF.

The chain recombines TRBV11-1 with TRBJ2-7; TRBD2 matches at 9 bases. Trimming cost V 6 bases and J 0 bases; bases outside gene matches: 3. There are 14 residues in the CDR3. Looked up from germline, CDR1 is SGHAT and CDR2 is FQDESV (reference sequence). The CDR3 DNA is TGTGCCAGCAGACAGGGACTAGCCTCCTACGAGCAGTACTTC. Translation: CASRQGLASYEQYF.

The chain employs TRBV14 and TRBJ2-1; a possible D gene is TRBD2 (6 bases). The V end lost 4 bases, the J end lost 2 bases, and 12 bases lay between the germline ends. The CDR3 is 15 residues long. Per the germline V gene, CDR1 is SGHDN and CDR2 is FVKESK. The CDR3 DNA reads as TGTGCCAGCAGCCGACCTAGCGCAGCCTACAATGAGCAGTTCTTC. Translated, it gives CASSRPSAAYNEQFF.

CDR3 nucleotide sequence: TGTGCCACCAGCATGGCGCATAACTATGGCTACACCTTC. Its translation: CATSMAHNYGYTF. V is TRBV15 and J is TRBJ1-2; D remains unclear. V lost 4 bases to trimming and J lost 1 base, with 7 bases between them. Germline V gene sequence: CDR1 LNHNV, CDR2 YYDKDF (reference sequence). CDR3 length equals 13 residues.

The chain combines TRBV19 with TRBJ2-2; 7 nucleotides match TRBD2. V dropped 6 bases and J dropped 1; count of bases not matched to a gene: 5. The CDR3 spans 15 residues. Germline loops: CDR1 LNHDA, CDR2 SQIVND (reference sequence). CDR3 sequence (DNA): TGTGCCAGTAGACCGACGGGGGGGAACACCGGGGAGCTGTTTTTT. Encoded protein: CASRPTGGNTGELFF.

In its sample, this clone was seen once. CDR3 sequence (DNA): TGTGCCAGCAGCCGGACACTATACGAGCAGTACTTC. This encodes CASSRTLYEQYF. This chain uses TRBV2 with TRBJ2-7; D is perhaps TRBD1 (5 bases). There are 12 residues in the CDR3. The V end lost 6 bases, the J end lost 4 bases, and 10 bases lay between the germline ends. CDR1 is SNHLY, CDR2 FYNNEI, per germline.

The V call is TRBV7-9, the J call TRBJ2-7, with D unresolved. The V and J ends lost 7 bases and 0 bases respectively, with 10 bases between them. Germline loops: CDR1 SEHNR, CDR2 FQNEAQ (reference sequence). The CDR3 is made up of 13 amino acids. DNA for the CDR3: TGTGCCAGCACCGGTAAACCCTCCTACGAGCAGTACTTC. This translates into CASTGKPSYEQYF.

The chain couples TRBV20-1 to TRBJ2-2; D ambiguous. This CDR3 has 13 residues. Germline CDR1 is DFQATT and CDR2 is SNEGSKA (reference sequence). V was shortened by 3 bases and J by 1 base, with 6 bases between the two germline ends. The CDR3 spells CSASGVNTGELFF. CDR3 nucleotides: TGCAGTGCTAGTGGCGTGAACACCGGGGAGCTGTTTTTT.

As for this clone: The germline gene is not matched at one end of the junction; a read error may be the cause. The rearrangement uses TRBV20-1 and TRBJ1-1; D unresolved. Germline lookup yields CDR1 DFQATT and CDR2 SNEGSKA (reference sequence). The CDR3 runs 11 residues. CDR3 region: CSARGDSKGFF. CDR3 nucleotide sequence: TGCAGTGCCAGAGGCGACTCCAAGGGTTTCTTT.

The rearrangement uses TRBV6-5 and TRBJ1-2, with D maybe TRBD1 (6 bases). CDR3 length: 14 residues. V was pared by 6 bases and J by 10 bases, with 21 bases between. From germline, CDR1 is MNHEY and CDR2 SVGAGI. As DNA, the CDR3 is TGTGCCAGCAGCCTTAGACAGGCCGAGGGGGACTACACCTTC. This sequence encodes CASSLRQAEGDYTF.

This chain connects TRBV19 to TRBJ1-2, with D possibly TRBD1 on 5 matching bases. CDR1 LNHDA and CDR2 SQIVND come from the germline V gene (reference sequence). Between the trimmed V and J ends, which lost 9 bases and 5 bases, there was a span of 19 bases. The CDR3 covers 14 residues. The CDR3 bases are TGTGCCAGCGCCCCCCCGGGGCGCAGGTATGGCTACACCTTC. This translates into CASAPPGRRYGYTF.

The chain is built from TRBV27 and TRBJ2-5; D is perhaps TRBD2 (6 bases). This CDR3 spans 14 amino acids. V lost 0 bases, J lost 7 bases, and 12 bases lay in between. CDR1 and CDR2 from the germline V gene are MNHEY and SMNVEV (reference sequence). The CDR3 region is CASSLSGGIGTQYF. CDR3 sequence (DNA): TGTGCCAGCAGTTTATCGGGGGGTATCGGGACCCAGTACTTC.

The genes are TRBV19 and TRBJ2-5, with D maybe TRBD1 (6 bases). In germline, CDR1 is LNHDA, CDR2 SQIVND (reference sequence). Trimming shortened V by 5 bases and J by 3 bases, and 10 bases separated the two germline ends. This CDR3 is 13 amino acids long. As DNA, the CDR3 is TGTGCCAGTAGTCTCGACAGGAAAGAGACCCAGTACTTC. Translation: CASSLDRKETQYF.

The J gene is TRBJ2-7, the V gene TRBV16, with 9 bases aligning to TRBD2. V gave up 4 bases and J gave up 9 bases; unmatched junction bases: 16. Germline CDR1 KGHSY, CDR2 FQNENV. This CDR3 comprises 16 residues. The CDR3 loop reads CASSPPGTSRTTRQYF. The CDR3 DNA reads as TGTGCCAGCAGCCCCCCCGGGACTAGCAGAACCACCCGGCAGTACTTC.

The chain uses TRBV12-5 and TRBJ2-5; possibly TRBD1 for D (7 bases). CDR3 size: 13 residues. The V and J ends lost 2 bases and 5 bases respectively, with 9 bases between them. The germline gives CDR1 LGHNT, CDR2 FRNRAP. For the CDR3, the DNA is TGTGCTAGTGGTTTGCCAGGGGGGGAGACCCAGTACTTC. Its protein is CASGLPGGETQYF.

CDR3 protein: CASSNTLARHTDTQYF. DNA for the CDR3: TGTGCCAGCAGTAACACCCTAGCTAGGCACACAGATACGCAGTATTTT. This chain links TRBV25-1 with TRBJ2-3; tentative D call: TRBD2 (5 bases). The CDR3 totals 16 residues. The V gene's germline CDR1 is MGHDK and CDR2 SYGVNS. Trimming stripped 5 bases from V and 2 bases from J, with 17 bases between. Based on the CDR3 plus reference TRBV25-1 and TRBJ2-3, the full variable domain is EADIYQTPRYLVIGTGKKITLECSQTMGHDKMYWYQQDPGMELHLIHYSYGVNSTEKGDLSSESTVSRIRTEHFPLTLESARPSHTSQYLCASSNTLARHTDTQYFGPGTRLTVL.